This T cell receptor (beta chain) appears in the sequencing data of a study of breast tumors, draining lymph nodes, adjacent tissues. Overall study findings and caveats: Luminal-like breast cancer showed significantly greater tumor-nontumor repertoire similarity than basal-like breast cancer did.

In TCRdb, the multiplex PCR reads were re-called with MiXCR into one record per CDR3 protein. Of 150,000 to 200,000 distinct CDR3 sequences in the sample, 33% were seen once. The CDR3 is made up of 14 amino acids. Trimming pared 8 bases from V and 6 bases from J, leaving 19 bases between. Germline assignment: CDR1 MNHEY and CDR2 SVGAGI. The lymph nodes were axillary draining lymph nodes from breast cancer patients. This clonotype was seen repeatedly, ten times or more. Its matching antigen is unknown. Sequencing was carried out using axillary lymph node tissue. This chain uses TRBV6-5 with TRBJ1-2, with unresolved D. This receptor was identified in a female donor with breast cancer. Some clones in this sample may be carry-over from other donors' samples. CDR3 DNA: TGTGCCAGCGGCGAGGTCGGAGGGAGTCATGGCTACACCTTC. Translation gives CASGEVGGSHGYTF.